This T cell receptor beta chain is drawn from a study of OX40 agonist ivuxolimab in advanced cancers. The repertoire was sequenced with immunoSEQ multiplex PCR; TCRdb's copy has only in-frame clones and lacks some. The sample contains fewer than 100,000 clones, 85% to 90% of which appear only once. A word on this clone: The junction shows a germline mismatch at one end, possibly a read error.

The CDR3 is 14 amino acids. The germline gives CDR1 SSHAT, CDR2 FNYEAQ (reference sequence). The rearrangement joins TRBV7-7 to TRBJ2-1; 9 bases are a match to TRBD1. The sequencing used CD4+ or CD8+ T cells sorted from blood, collected in a trial of the OX40 agonist ivuxolimab. The clonotype was recovered from an adult with an advanced solid tumor such as melanoma, head and neck, liver or kidney cancer. The CDR3 sequence is CASSFGQGSNEQFF. The CDR3 nucleotides are TGTGCTAGCAGCTTCGGACAGGGGAGCAATGAGCAGTTCTTC.